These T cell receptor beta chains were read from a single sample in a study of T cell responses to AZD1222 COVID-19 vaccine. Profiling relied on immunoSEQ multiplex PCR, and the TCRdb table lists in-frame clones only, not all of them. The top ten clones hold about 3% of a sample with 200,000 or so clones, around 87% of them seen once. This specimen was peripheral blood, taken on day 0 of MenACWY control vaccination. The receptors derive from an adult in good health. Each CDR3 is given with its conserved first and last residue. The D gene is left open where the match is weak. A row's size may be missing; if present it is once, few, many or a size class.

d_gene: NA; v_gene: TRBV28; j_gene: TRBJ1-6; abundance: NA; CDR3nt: TGTGCCAGCAAAACAAGGACGGGGCCAGGGCCACCCCTCCACTTT; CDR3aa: CASKTRTGPGPPLHF
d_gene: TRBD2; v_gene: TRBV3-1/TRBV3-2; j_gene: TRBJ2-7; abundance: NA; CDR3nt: TGTGCCAGCAGCCAAGGGGCGGGGGCCTACGAGCAGTACTTC; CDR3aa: CASSQGAGAYEQYF
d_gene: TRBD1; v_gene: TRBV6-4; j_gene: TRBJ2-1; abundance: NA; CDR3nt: TGTGCCAGCAATCCGGGACAGGGGTACAATGAGCAGTTCTTC; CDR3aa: CASNPGQGYNEQFF
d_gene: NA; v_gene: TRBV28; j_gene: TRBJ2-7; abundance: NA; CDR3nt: TGTGCCAGCAGTCCTCACTCCGGCTCCTACGAGCAGTACTTC; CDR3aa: CASSPHSGSYEQYF
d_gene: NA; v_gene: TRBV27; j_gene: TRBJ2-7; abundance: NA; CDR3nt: TGTGCCAGCAGTTTTTTCTCAGGGTCCTACGAGCAGTACTTC; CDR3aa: CASSFFSGSYEQYF
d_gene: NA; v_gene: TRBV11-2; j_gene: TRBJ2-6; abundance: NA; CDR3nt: TGTGCCAGCAGCTCTTACACGTCTGGGGCCAACGTCCTGACTTTC; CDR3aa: CASSSYTSGANVLTF
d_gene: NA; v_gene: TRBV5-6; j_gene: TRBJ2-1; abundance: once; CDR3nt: TGTGCCAGCAGCTTGAGAGAGCTTACCCAGGGATTCTTCTCGTCTGAGCAGTTCTTC; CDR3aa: CASSLRELTQGFFSSEQFF
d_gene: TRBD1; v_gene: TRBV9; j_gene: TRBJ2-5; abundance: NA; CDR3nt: TGTGCCAGCAGCGGGACAGGGGGAGCCCAAGAGACCCAGTACTTC; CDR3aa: CASSGTGGAQETQYF
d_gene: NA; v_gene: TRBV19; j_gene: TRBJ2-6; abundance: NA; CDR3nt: TGTGCCACTTCGACAGGTGCTAGCTTCTCTGGGGCCAACGTCCTGACTTTC; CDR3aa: CATSTGASFSGANVLTF
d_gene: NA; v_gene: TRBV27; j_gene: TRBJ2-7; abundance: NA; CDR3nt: TGTGCCACCTCCGAAGCGGGCTCCTACGAGCAGTACTTC; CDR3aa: CATSEAGSYEQYF
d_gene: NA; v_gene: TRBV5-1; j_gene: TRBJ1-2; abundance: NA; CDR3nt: TGCGCCAGCAGCGAGGACAGTTACGGCTACACCTTC; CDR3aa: CASSEDSYGYTF
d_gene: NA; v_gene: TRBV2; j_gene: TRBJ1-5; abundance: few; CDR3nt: TGTGCCAGCAGTGAGGGCCGGGCAGTTAGCAATCAGCCCCAGCATTTT; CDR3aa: CASSEGRAVSNQPQHF
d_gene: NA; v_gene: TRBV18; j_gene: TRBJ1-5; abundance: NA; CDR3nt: TGTGCCAGCTCACCAGTCGCGGGTTTTGACAATCAGCCCCAGCATTTT; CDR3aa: CASSPVAGFDNQPQHF
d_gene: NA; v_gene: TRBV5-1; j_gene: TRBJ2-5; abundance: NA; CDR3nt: TGCGCCAGCAGCTGGAGTGGCCGGGGACGACAAGAGACCCAGTACTTC; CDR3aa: CASSWSGRGRQETQYF
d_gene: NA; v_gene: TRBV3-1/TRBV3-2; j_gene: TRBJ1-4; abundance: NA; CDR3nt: TGTGCCAGCAGCTTTGGACAGATTAATGAAAAACTGTTTTTT; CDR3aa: CASSFGQINEKLFF
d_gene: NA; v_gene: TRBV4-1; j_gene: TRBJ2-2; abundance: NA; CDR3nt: TGCGCCAGCAGCCAGTCTGATATGGGATTCACCGGGGAGCTGTTTTTT; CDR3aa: CASSQSDMGFTGELFF
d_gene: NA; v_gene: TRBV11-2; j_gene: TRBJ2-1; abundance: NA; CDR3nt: TGTGCCAGCAGCTTACCTAGCAATGAGCAGTTCTTC; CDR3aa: CASSLPSNEQFF
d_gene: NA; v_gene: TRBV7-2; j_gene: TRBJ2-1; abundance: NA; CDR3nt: TGTGCCAGCAGCCCCGAAGCCTCGACTGGTGAGCAGTTCTTC; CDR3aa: CASSPEASTGEQFF
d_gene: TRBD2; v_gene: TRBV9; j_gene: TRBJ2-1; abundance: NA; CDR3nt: TGTGCCAGCAGCGCGGAGCTAGCGGGACGCTCCTACAATGAGCAGTTCTTC; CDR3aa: CASSAELAGRSYNEQFF
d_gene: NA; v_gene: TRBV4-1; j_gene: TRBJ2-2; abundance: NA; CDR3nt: TGCGCCAGCAGCCAAGGTGCCAGGGTGGCCGGGGAGCTGTTTTTT; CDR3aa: CASSQGARVAGELFF
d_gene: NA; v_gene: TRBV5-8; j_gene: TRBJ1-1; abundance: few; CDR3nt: TGTGCCAGCAGCTTGATGCCCCACCCAGCGAACACTGAAGCTTTCTTT; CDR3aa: CASSLMPHPANTEAFF
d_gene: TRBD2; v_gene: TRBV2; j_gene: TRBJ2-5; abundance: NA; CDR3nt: TGTGCCAGCAGGGGACTAGCAGACCAAGAGACCCAGTACTTC; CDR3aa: CASRGLADQETQYF
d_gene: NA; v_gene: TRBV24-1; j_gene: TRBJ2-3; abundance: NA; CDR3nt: TGTGCCACCAGTGATTCCGGGAGGGGGCGGGATACGCAGTATTTT; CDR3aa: CATSDSGRGRDTQYF
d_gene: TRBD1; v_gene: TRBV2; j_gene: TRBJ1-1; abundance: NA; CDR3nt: TGTGCCAGCCAAAAGACAGGGCTGAACACTGAAGCTTTCTTT; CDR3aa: CASQKTGLNTEAFF
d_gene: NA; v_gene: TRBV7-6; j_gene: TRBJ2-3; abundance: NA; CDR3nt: TGTGCCAGCACCAGAGAGGTGGGAGGTGCGCAGTATTTT; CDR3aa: CASTREVGGAQYF
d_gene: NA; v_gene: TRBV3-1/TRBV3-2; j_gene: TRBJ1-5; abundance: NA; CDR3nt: TGTGCCAGCAGCCAGGGTACCAATCAGCCCCAGCATTTT; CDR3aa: CASSQGTNQPQHF
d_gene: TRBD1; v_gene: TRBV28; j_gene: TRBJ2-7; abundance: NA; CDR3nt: TGTGCCAGCAGACCGGGACAGGCGGACTACGAGCAGTACTTC; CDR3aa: CASRPGQADYEQYF
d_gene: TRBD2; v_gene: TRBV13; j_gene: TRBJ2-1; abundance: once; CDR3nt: TGTGCCAGCAGCTCCCGGGAGAGCGGGGGGGCTTACAATGAGCAGTTCTTC; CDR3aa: CASSSRESGGAYNEQFF
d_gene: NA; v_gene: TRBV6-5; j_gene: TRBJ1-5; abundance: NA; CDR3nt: TGTGCCAGCAGTTACTCGTGGGGTCAGCCCCAGCATTTT; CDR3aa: CASSYSWGQPQHF
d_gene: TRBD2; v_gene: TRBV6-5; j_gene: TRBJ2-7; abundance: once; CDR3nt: TGTGCCAGCAGTATAGGGACTAGCATCTACGAGCAGTACTTC; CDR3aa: CASSIGTSIYEQYF
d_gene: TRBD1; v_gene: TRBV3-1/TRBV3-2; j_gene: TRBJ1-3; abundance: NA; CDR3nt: TGTGCCAGCAGCGGAAGGGACAGGGCCGGAAACACCATATATTTT; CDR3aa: CASSGRDRAGNTIYF
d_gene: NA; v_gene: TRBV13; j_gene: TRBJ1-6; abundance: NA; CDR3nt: TGTGCCAGCAGCCTCTCAGGACAGATAAATTCACCCCTCCACTTT; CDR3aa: CASSLSGQINSPLHF
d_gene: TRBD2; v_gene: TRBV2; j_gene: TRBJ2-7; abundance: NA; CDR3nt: TGTGCCAGCAGTGTTCAGACTAGCGGGAGGCACGAGCAGTACTTC; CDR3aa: CASSVQTSGRHEQYF
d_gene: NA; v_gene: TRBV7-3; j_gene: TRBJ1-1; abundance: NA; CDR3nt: TGTGCCATACTGAGTGGGCGCCAAGCTTTCTTT; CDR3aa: CAILSGRQAFF
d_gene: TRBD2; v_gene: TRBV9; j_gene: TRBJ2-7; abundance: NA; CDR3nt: TGTGCCAGCAGTGTTTCTAGCGGGACGGTGTACGAGCAGTACTTC; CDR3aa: CASSVSSGTVYEQYF
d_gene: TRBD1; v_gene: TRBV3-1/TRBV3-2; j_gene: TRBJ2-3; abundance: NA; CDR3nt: TGTGCCAGCAGCCACGGACAGGTAACAGATACGCAGTATTTT; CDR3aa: CASSHGQVTDTQYF
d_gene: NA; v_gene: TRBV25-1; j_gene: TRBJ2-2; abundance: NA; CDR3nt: TGTGCCAGCAGTCCCCCAGAATACACCGGGGAGCTGTTTTTT; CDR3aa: CASSPPEYTGELFF
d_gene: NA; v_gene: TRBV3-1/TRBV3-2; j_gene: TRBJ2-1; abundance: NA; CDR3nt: TGTGCCAGCAGCCAGTATACCGGGACAGAGCAGTTCTTC; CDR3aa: CASSQYTGTEQFF
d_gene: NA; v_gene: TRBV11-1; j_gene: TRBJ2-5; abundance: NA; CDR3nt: TGTGCCAGCAGCTTAGGAAACCAAGAGACCCAGTACTTC; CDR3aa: CASSLGNQETQYF
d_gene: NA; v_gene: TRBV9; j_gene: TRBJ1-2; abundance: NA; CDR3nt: TGTGCCAGCAGCGTATCTGGTAGTGGCTACACCTTC; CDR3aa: CASSVSGSGYTF
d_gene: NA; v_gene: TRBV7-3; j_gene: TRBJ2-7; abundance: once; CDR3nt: TGTGCCAGCAGCCCCGCCCCCACTAGACCACTCTCGGCGCAGTACTTC; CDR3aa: CASSPAPTRPLSAQYF